This TCR beta chain comes out of a study of T cells in Graves' hyperthyroidism and ophthalmopathy. Germline V CDR1 and CDR2: SGHAT, FQDESV (reference sequence). This CDR3 has 14 residues. Trimming shortened V by 5 bases and J by 8 bases, and 16 bases separated the two germline ends. Amplification yielded TCR beta CDR3 regions, with RNA transcripts as the source. Primed by the HTBI set, a first-round RT-PCR was run on the TCR CDR3. TCRdb fed the multiplex PCR reads into MiXCR, producing one record per CDR3 protein. Here the sample spans some 770,000 distinct CDR3 sequences, roughly 17% being singletons. This clonotype occurred many times. Its target is unknown. The study's findings and limits: Peripheral blood also featured most of the thyroid clonotypes expanded above 0.001.

The patients, who ranged from 18 to 65 in age, presented with newly diagnosed hyperthyroidism lasting under 2 months. Together with thyroid ultrasound, orbital computed tomography, serum thyroxine and TRAb, clinical symptoms were used for diagnoses. This TCR came from a man aged 18-30 years with Graves' hyperthyroidism. The chain employs TRBV11-1 and TRBJ2-1; D is undetermined. The specimen was blood. CDR3 amino acids: CASSPRDHGHEQFF. Written as DNA, the CDR3 is TGTGCCAGCAGCCCAAGAGATCATGGGCATGAGCAGTTCTTC.